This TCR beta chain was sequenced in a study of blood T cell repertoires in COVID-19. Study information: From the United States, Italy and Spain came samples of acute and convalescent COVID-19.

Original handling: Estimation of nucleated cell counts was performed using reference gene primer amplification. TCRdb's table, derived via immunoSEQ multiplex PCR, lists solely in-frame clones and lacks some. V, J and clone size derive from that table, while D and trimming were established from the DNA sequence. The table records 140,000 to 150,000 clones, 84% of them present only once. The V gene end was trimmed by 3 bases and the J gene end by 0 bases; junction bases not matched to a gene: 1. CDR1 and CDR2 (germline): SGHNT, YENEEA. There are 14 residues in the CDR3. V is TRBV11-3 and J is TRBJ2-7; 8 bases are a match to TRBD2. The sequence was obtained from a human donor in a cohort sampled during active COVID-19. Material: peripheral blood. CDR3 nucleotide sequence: TGTGCCAGCAGCTTCAGCGGGAGCTCCTACGAGCAGTACGTC. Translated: CASSFSGSSYEQYV.